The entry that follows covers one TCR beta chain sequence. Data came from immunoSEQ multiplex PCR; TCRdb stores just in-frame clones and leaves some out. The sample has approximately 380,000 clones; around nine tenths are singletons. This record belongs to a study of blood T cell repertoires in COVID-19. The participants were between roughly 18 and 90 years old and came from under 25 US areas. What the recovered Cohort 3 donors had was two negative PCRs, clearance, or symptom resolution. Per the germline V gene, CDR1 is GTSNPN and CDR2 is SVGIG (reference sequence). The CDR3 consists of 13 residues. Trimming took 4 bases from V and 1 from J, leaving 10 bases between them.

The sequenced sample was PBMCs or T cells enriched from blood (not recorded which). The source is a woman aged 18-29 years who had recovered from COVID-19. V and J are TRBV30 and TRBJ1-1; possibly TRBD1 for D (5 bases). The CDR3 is CAWTADRNTEAFF. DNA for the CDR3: TGTGCCTGGACTGCCGACAGGAACACTGAAGCTTTCTTT.